This passage covers 30 T cell receptor beta chains from one sample sequenced in a study of blood T cell repertoires in COVID-19. Sequenced by immunoSEQ multiplex PCR; TCRdb stores in-frame clones only, minus some. The repertoire holds under 150,000 clones, about 91% seen once, with 25% to 35% in the top ten. The sequenced sample consisted of peripheral blood. These receptors were obtained from a human donor in a cohort sampled during active COVID-19.

This chain connects TRBV6-4 to TRBJ1-5; D perhaps matches TRBD1 (5 bases). Germline V gene lookup returns CDR1 MRHNA and CDR2 SNTAGT. CDR3 size: 13 residues. Between the trimmed V and J ends, which lost 6 bases and 7 bases, there was a span of 13 bases. The CDR3: CASSGGDGQPQHF. The DNA of the CDR3 is TGTGCCAGCAGCGGAGGGGATGGGCAGCCCCAGCATTTT.

This clone has a single count. The J gene is TRBJ1-2, the V gene TRBV2; 7 bases align to TRBD1. The CDR3 length is 13 residues. With V trimmed by 11 bases and J by 7 bases, 13 bases remained unmatched. CDR1 is SNHLY and CDR2 is FYNNEI in the germline V gene. The CDR3 loop is CAGQATGIGGYTF. For the CDR3, the DNA is TGTGCCGGCCAAGCGACAGGGATTGGTGGCTACACCTTC.

V usage is TRBV7-9 and J usage is TRBJ1-4; 9 bases are a match to TRBD1. The CDR3 contains 15 residues. V lost 5 bases to trimming and J lost 8 bases; unmatched junction nucleotides: 9. The V gene's germline CDR1 is SEHNR and CDR2 FQNEAQ (reference sequence). CDR3 sequence: CASSPPGQGGEKLFF. The CDR3 region has the DNA TGTGCCAGCAGCCCCCCGGGACAGGGAGGGGAAAAACTGTTTTTT.

This sequence joins TRBV14 and TRBJ1-2; TRBD1 might be the D (5 bases). The CDR3 length is 15 residues. V was pared by 1 base and J by 4 bases, with 13 bases between. Germline CDR1 reads SGHDN; CDR2 reads FVKESK. For the CDR3, the DNA is TGTGCCAGCAGCCAAGTGCAGGGTAGGGGCTATGGCTACACCTTC. It specifies CASSQVQGRGYGYTF.

The chain carries TRBV2 and TRBJ2-7; 7 bases fit TRBD1. After removal of 4 bases from V and 3 bases from J, the junction contained 12 bases not matched to a gene. CDR3 size: 16 residues. Germline CDR1 is SNHLY and CDR2 is FYNNEI. The DNA for the CDR3 is TGTGCCAGCAGTGTTCACACAGGGGTAATTATCTACGAGCAGTACTTC. It encodes CASSVHTGVIIYEQYF.

This chain uses TRBV5-1 with TRBJ1-5; 7 bases map to TRBD1. With 4 bases clipped from V and 6 bases from J, the junction kept 4 bases outside the gene matches. The CDR3 consists of 13 residues. The V gene's germline CDR1 is SGHRS and CDR2 YFSETQ. DNA for the CDR3: TGCGCCAGCAGCCTGAGGGGGCCTCAGCCCCAGCATTTT. Amino acid sequence: CASSLRGPQPQHF. The variable domain in full, with the rest retrieved from reference TRBV5-1 and TRBJ1-5, is KAGVTQTPRYLIKTRGQQVTLSCSPISGHRSVSWYQQTPGQGLQFLFEYFSETQRNKGNFPGRFSGRQFSNSRSEMNVSTLELGDSALYLCASSLRGPQPQHFGDGTRLSIL.

The J gene is TRBJ1-4, the V gene TRBV27, with 11 positions matching TRBD1. Trimming took 10 bases from V and 7 from J; bases not matched to a gene: 26. CDR1 and CDR2 (germline): MNHEY, SMNVEV (reference sequence). The CDR3 loop spans 20 amino acids. The CDR3 coding sequence is TGTGCCACCAGCGACTTCATCCCGTTATGGAAAGGGACAGGGGGTGAAAAACTGTTTTTT. This encodes CATSDFIPLWKGTGGEKLFF.

The chain carries TRBV7-2 and TRBJ2-7; TRBD1 aligns across 7 bases. CDR3 size: 13 residues. Germline CDR1 is SGHTA and CDR2 is FQGNSA. Trimming at V came to 5 bases and at J to 5 bases, leaving 6 bases not matched to a gene. CDR3 amino acids: CASSDRAGHEQYF. The CDR3 bases are TGTGCCAGCAGCGACAGGGCGGGCCACGAGCAGTACTTC.

The J gene is TRBJ2-2, the V gene TRBV13, with TRBD1 matching over 8 bases. The CDR3 runs 15 residues. Germline V gene lookup returns CDR1 PRHDT and CDR2 FYEKMQ (reference sequence). The V and J ends lost 5 bases and 5 bases, in that order; junction bases with no gene match: 7. In DNA form, the CDR3 reads TGTGCCAGCAGCGCACGACAGGGGTGGACCGGGGAGCTGTTTTTT. It yields the protein CASSARQGWTGELFF. Full variable domain (remainder filled in from reference TRBV13 and TRBJ2-2): AAGVIQSPRHLIKEKRETATLKCYPIPRHDTVYWYQQGPGQDPQFLISFYEKMQSDKGSIPDRFSAQQFSDYHSELNMSSLELGDSALYFCASSARQGWTGELFFGEGSRLTVL.

This sequence joins TRBV4-1 and TRBJ2-6, with D maybe TRBD2 (5 bases). The CDR3 covers 16 residues. The germline V gene has CDR1 MGHRA and CDR2 YSYEKL. V lost 0 bases to trimming and J lost 2 bases, with 8 bases between them. CDR3 sequence reads: CASSQDPGAGANVLTF. The CDR3 DNA sequence: TGCGCCAGCAGCCAAGATCCCGGGGCTGGGGCCAACGTCCTGACTTTC.

The chain has TRBV7-9 and TRBJ1-6; 11 bases match TRBD1. J lost 5 bases, V lost 5 bases, and 5 bases had no gene match. This CDR3 is 16 amino acids long. The V gene's germline CDR1 is SEHNR and CDR2 FQNEAQ (reference sequence). The CDR3: CASSPGQGANNSPLHF. In nucleotides, the CDR3 is TGTGCCAGCAGCCCCGGACAGGGGGCAAATAATTCACCCCTCCACTTT.

This chain connects TRBV9 to TRBJ2-6; 7 nucleotides agree with TRBD2. J lost 0 bases, V lost 7 bases, and 4 bases had no gene match. CDR1 is SGDLS and CDR2 is YYNGEE in the germline V gene. The CDR3 length is 15 residues. CDR3 region: CASGGGYSGANVLTF. The CDR3 DNA reads TGTGCCAGCGGGGGAGGGTACTCTGGGGCCAACGTCCTGACTTTC.

The gene calls are TRBV7-9 and TRBJ1-2; the match to TRBD1 covers 9 bases. The trim removed 5 bases at V and 4 bases at J, leaving 5 bases unmatched. The CDR3 loop spans 14 amino acids. Germline CDR1 SEHNR, CDR2 FQNEAQ (reference sequence). CDR3 in amino acids: CASSLGTGIYGYTF. The CDR3, as DNA: TGTGCCAGCAGCCTCGGGACAGGGATCTATGGCTACACCTTC. The whole variable domain, remainder taken from reference TRBV7-9 and TRBJ1-2, is DTGVSQNPRHKITKRGQNVTFRCDPISEHNRLYWYRQTLGQGPEFLTYFQNEAQLEKSRLLSDRFSAERPKGSFSTLEIQRTEQGDSAMYLCASSLGTGIYGYTFGSGTRLTVV.

The chain uses TRBV5-6 and TRBJ2-7; D remains unclear. CDR1 is SGHDT and CDR2 is YYEEEE in the germline V gene. This CDR3 contains 13 residues. V was cut by 0 bases and J by 3 bases, with 7 bases left in between. This chain's CDR3 is CASSLGQVYEQYF. The CDR3 DNA sequence: TGTGCCAGCAGCTTGGGGCAGGTCTACGAGCAGTACTTC.

This clone showed up just once. The chain carries TRBV6-5 and TRBJ1-4; TRBD1 matches 10 bases. V lost 6 bases, J lost 6 bases, and 7 bases stayed unmatched. CDR1 MNHEY and CDR2 SVGAGI come from the germline V gene. CDR3 size: 15 residues. The DNA for the CDR3 is TGTGCCAGCAGCGCCCCGGGACAGGGGTATGAAAAACTGTTTTTT. Translated: CASSAPGQGYEKLFF.

V is TRBV6-1 and J is TRBJ1-5, with TRBD1 as a possible D gene (6 bases). Germline V gene sequence: CDR1 MNHNS, CDR2 SASEGT. V shed 0 bases and J shed 4 bases, with 10 bases lying between them. This CDR3 has 15 amino acids. Written as DNA, the CDR3 is TGTGCCAGCAGTGAAGCGCTAGGGGGAAATCAGCCCCAGCATTTT. This translates into CASSEALGGNQPQHF.

This clone was seen just once. V gene TRBV2 combines with J gene TRBJ2-3; D is uncertain. V lost 8 bases and J 5 bases, leaving 11 bases between the germline ends. The length of the CDR3 is 12 residues. Germline assignment: CDR1 SNHLY and CDR2 FYNNEI. DNA for the CDR3: TGTGCCAGCGGTGGGTTACTAGATACGCAGTATTTT. It encodes CASGGLLDTQYF.

This clone has just one count. The gene calls are TRBV3-1 (or the pseudogene TRBV3-2) and TRBJ1-2, with no clear D. V was trimmed by 4 bases and J by 3 bases, leaving 9 bases between them. The CDR3 covers 13 residues. CDR1 is LGHDT, CDR2 YNNKEL, per germline (reference sequence). CDR3 amino acids: CASSLLADYGYTF. In DNA, the CDR3 is TGTGCCAGCAGCCTTTTGGCCGACTATGGCTACACCTTC.

V is TRBV24-1 and J is TRBJ2-3; TRBD2 agrees at 8 bases. This CDR3 comprises 16 residues. V lost 4 bases to trimming and J lost 6 bases; unmatched junction nucleotides: 11. Germline V CDR1 and CDR2: KGHDR, SFDVKD. The CDR3 reads CATSEGLRGGLDTQYF. For the CDR3, the DNA is TGTGCCACCAGTGAGGGGCTTCGGGGGGGATTGGATACGCAGTATTTT.

The rearrangement joins TRBV5-6 to TRBJ2-1; D is perhaps TRBD2 (5 bases). CDR1 and CDR2 (germline): SGHDT, YYEEEE. The CDR3 consists of 13 residues. V was shortened by 6 bases and J by 5 bases, with 12 bases between the two germline ends. The CDR3 DNA sequence: TGTGCCAGCAACGGACTCACTGACAATGAGCAGTTCTTC. Amino acids: CASNGLTDNEQFF.

The chain joins TRBV6-5 to TRBJ2-7, with a possible D match to TRBD1 (6 bases). From germline, CDR1 is MNHEY and CDR2 SVGAGI. The CDR3 contains 14 residues. The V and J ends lost 0 bases and 9 bases respectively, with 15 bases between them. CDR3: CASSYSTGGGGQYF. CDR3 DNA sequence: TGTGCCAGCAGTTACTCGACAGGTGGAGGAGGGCAGTACTTC.

This clone was seen a few times. CDR3 sequence: CATSTPPGTSGAEQYF. The CDR3 DNA is TGTGCCACCAGCACTCCCCCCGGGACTAGCGGGGCCGAGCAGTACTTC. The chain uses TRBV15 and TRBJ2-7; the match to TRBD2 covers 13 bases. The CDR3 totals 16 residues. The V gene end was trimmed by 4 bases and the J gene end by 6 bases; junction bases not matched to a gene: 9. Germline V CDR1 and CDR2: LNHNV, YYDKDF (reference sequence).

The chain uses TRBV6-6 and TRBJ2-6, with 7 bases that match TRBD1. The ends lost 6 bases at V and 3 bases at J; junction bases unmatched: 8. Germline values: CDR1 MNHNY, CDR2 SVGAGI (reference sequence). The CDR3 has 16 amino acids. The CDR3 sequence is CASRRDSSFGANVLTF. DNA of the CDR3: TGTGCCAGCAGGAGGGACAGTAGCTTTGGGGCCAACGTCCTGACTTTC.

The chain carries TRBV27 and TRBJ2-4, with D possibly being TRBD2 (5 bases). V was clipped by 0 bases and J by 2 bases, with 8 bases between them. This CDR3 comprises 15 residues. Looked up from germline, CDR1 is MNHEY and CDR2 is SMNVEV (reference sequence). The CDR3 protein is CASSLSSGSKNIQYF. For the CDR3, the DNA is TGTGCCAGCAGTTTATCATCGGGATCCAAAAACATTCAGTACTTC.

V and J are TRBV5-6 and TRBJ2-7; TRBD1 aligns across 7 bases. Germline values: CDR1 SGHDT, CDR2 YYEEEE. The CDR3 has 15 amino acids. V gave up 1 base and J gave up 3 bases; unmatched junction bases: 7. CDR3 residues: CASSLSSSGGYEQYF. CDR3 sequence (DNA): TGTGCCAGCAGCTTGTCGTCTTCAGGGGGCTACGAGCAGTACTTC.

The J gene is TRBJ2-1, the V gene TRBV24-1; D unresolved. The length of the CDR3 is 11 residues. Germline assignment: CDR1 KGHDR and CDR2 SFDVKD. V was trimmed by 5 bases and J by 6 bases, leaving 4 bases between them. For the CDR3, the DNA is TGTGCCACCAGTGCCCTCAATGAGCAGTTCTTC. It translates to CATSALNEQFF.

The chain is built from TRBV5-1 and TRBJ1-4, with 8 bases fitting TRBD1. CDR1 and CDR2 from the germline V gene are SGHRS and YFSETQ. The CDR3 spans 16 residues. The junction had 9 bases not matched to a gene; V was cut back by 0 bases and J by 8 bases. The CDR3 sequence is CASSLGQGTLREKLFF. The CDR3 region has the DNA TGCGCCAGCAGCTTGGGACAGGGGACGTTACGCGAAAAACTGTTTTTT.

The chain couples TRBV19 to TRBJ1-1; maybe TRBD1 (5 bases). Germline CDR1 and CDR2: LNHDA and SQIVND (reference sequence). The CDR3 consists of 15 residues. The V end was cut by 4 bases, the J end by 1 base, with 13 bases between. The DNA for the CDR3 is TGTGCCAGTAGTAGGGGGAGGCAGGGGAACACTGAAGCTTTCTTT. This sequence encodes CASSRGRQGNTEAFF.

J is TRBJ2-7 and V is TRBV7-9, with 10 bases matching TRBD1. Looked up from germline, CDR1 is SEHNR and CDR2 is FQNEAQ (reference sequence). The CDR3 sequence is 14 residues long. V shed 7 bases, J shed 6 bases, and the junction held 9 bases outside the gene matches. This chain's CDR3 is CASNSGGTGAEQYF. In DNA, the CDR3 is TGTGCCAGCAATTCAGGCGGGACAGGGGCCGAGCAGTACTTC.

The chain joins TRBV3-1 (or the pseudogene TRBV3-2) to TRBJ2-7; 7 bases agree with TRBD1. The CDR3 is made up of 13 amino acids. J gave up 5 bases and V 4 bases, and 5 bases lay outside the gene matches. Germline values: CDR1 LGHDT, CDR2 YNNKEL (reference sequence). CDR3 nucleotides: TGTGCCAGCAGCCGCGGACAGGCGAACGAGCAGTACTTC. Its protein product is CASSRGQANEQYF.